The rows below give T cell receptor beta chains drawn from one sample of a study of shared clonotypes between healthy human individuals. TCRdb's copy holds only in-frame clones and misses some; the assay was immunoSEQ multiplex PCR. The table has some 1,100,000 clones, about 84% seen once; the top ten hold around 0.47%. The sample consisted of memory CD4+ T cells from PBMCs. The origin of the receptors is a man between 18 and 35 years old in good health. Some clones in this sample may be carry-over from other donors' samples. The CDR3 runs from the conserved cysteine through the conserved F or W. D genes are given only for firm matches. Size values are once, few and many counts, or a class for expanded clones, and some rows have none.

J gene: TRBJ2-7
V gene: TRBV27
clone size: -
D gene: TRBD1
CDR3 protein: CASRQAGQGLSEQYF
CDR3 DNA: TGTGCCAGCAGGCAAGCGGGACAGGGGCTATCCGAGCAGTACTTC

J gene: TRBJ2-4
V gene: TRBV10-1
clone size: -
D gene: TRBD2
CDR3 protein: CASSDLRGGRAGEKAKNIQYF
CDR3 DNA: TGCGCCAGCAGTGACCTTCGGGGCGGGAGGGCCGGAGAAAAAGCCAAAAACATTCAGTACTTC

J gene: TRBJ1-1
V gene: TRBV5-4
clone size: -
D gene: -
CDR3 protein: CASSLGTEAFF
CDR3 DNA: TGTGCCAGCAGCTTGGGGACTGAAGCTTTCTTT

J gene: TRBJ2-3
V gene: TRBV28
clone size: once
D gene: -
CDR3 protein: CASSSRVSADTQYF
CDR3 DNA: TGTGCCAGCAGTTCGAGGGTTAGCGCAGATACGCAGTATTTT

J gene: TRBJ2-3
V gene: TRBV18
clone size: -
D gene: TRBD2
CDR3 protein: CASSPLAGGQDTQYF
CDR3 DNA: TGTGCCAGCTCACCACTAGCGGGAGGGCAAGATACGCAGTATTTT

J gene: TRBJ1-1
V gene: TRBV5-1
clone size: -
D gene: TRBD1
CDR3 protein: CASSPDRIRNTEAFF
CDR3 DNA: TGCGCCAGCAGCCCGGACAGGATAAGGAACACTGAAGCTTTCTTT

J gene: TRBJ2-5
V gene: TRBV11-3
clone size: -
D gene: TRBD2
CDR3 protein: CASSLGGREAETQYF
CDR3 DNA: TGTGCCAGCAGCTTGGGCGGGAGGGAGGCGGAGACCCAGTACTTC

J gene: TRBJ1-1
V gene: TRBV7-9
clone size: -
D gene: -
CDR3 protein: CASSLVAGAEAFF
CDR3 DNA: TGTGCCAGCAGCTTAGTTGCAGGCGCTGAAGCTTTCTTT

J gene: TRBJ1-2
V gene: TRBV18
clone size: -
D gene: -
CDR3 protein: CASSQDSPTLTPGYTF
CDR3 DNA: TGTGCCAGCTCCCAAGATTCCCCGACCCTCACTCCTGGCTACACCTTC

J gene: TRBJ1-1
V gene: TRBV28
clone size: -
D gene: -
CDR3 protein: CASSFSGRKGTGNTEAFF
CDR3 DNA: TGTGCCAGCAGTTTTTCTGGGAGGAAAGGGACGGGGAACACTGAAGCTTTCTTT

J gene: TRBJ2-3
V gene: TRBV11-3
clone size: -
D gene: -
CDR3 protein: CASSFGPNVDTQYF
CDR3 DNA: TGTGCCAGCAGCTTCGGACCCAACGTGGATACGCAGTATTTT

J gene: TRBJ2-3
V gene: TRBV14
clone size: few
D gene: -
CDR3 protein: CASSQRTTGTSTDTQYF
CDR3 DNA: TGTGCCAGCAGCCAGCGGACGACGGGGACTAGCACAGATACGCAGTATTTT

J gene: TRBJ1-4
V gene: TRBV28
clone size: -
D gene: -
CDR3 protein: CASRPGGGNEKLFF
CDR3 DNA: TGTGCCAGCAGGCCCGGGGGGGGTAATGAAAAACTGTTTTTT

J gene: TRBJ2-5
V gene: TRBV5-1
clone size: -
D gene: -
CDR3 protein: CASSSLGGEEETQYF
CDR3 DNA: TGCGCCAGCAGCTCGCTAGGAGGGGAGGAAGAGACCCAGTACTTC

J gene: TRBJ2-5
V gene: TRBV28
clone size: -
D gene: -
CDR3 protein: CASSVWWGQYF
CDR3 DNA: TGTGCCAGCAGTGTGTGGTGGGGGCAGTACTTC

J gene: TRBJ2-7
V gene: TRBV13
clone size: -
D gene: TRBD2
CDR3 protein: CASGLAGGEQYF
CDR3 DNA: TGTGCCAGCGGACTAGCGGGAGGCGAGCAGTACTTC

J gene: TRBJ2-4
V gene: TRBV5-4
clone size: -
D gene: TRBD1
CDR3 protein: CASSPDRGTKNIQYF
CDR3 DNA: TGTGCCAGCAGCCCGGACAGGGGAACCAAAAACATTCAGTACTTC

J gene: TRBJ2-1
V gene: TRBV27
clone size: -
D gene: TRBD1
CDR3 protein: CASSPDRALYNEQFF
CDR3 DNA: TGTGCCAGCAGTCCAGACAGGGCTTTATACAATGAGCAGTTCTTC

J gene: TRBJ2-7
V gene: TRBV29-1
clone size: -
D gene: -
CDR3 protein: CSVTLTGRGYEQYF
CDR3 DNA: TGCAGCGTTACCTTGACAGGGCGGGGCTACGAGCAGTACTTC

J gene: TRBJ2-1
V gene: TRBV29-1
clone size: -
D gene: -
CDR3 protein: CSVARYNEQFF
CDR3 DNA: TGCAGCGTTGCCAGATACAATGAGCAGTTCTTC

J gene: TRBJ2-1
V gene: TRBV14
clone size: -
D gene: -
CDR3 protein: CASSPLGGTYNEQFF
CDR3 DNA: TGTGCCAGCAGCCCCCTAGGGGGTACCTACAATGAGCAGTTCTTC

J gene: TRBJ2-7
V gene: TRBV2
clone size: once
D gene: TRBD1
CDR3 protein: CASSAGTGDAEQYF
CDR3 DNA: TGTGCCAGCAGTGCGGGGACAGGGGACGCCGAGCAGTACTTC

J gene: TRBJ1-1
V gene: TRBV5-6
clone size: -
D gene: -
CDR3 protein: CASSLAAGRRAEAFF
CDR3 DNA: TGTGCCAGCAGCTTGGCGGCGGGAAGGAGGGCTGAAGCTTTCTTT

J gene: TRBJ2-7
V gene: TRBV6-1
clone size: -
D gene: -
CDR3 protein: CATREKNEQYF
CDR3 DNA: TGTGCCACTCGGGAAAAGAACGAGCAGTACTTC

J gene: TRBJ2-2
V gene: TRBV4-1
clone size: -
D gene: TRBD1
CDR3 protein: CASSQVGQALTTGELFF
CDR3 DNA: TGCGCCAGCAGCCAAGTGGGACAGGCTTTGACGACCGGGGAGCTGTTTTTT

J gene: TRBJ2-7
V gene: TRBV18
clone size: -
D gene: TRBD2
CDR3 protein: CASSRTSSYEQYF
CDR3 DNA: TGTGCCAGCTCGCGGACTAGCTCCTACGAGCAGTACTTC

J gene: TRBJ1-4
V gene: TRBV27
clone size: -
D gene: -
CDR3 protein: CASGRGPMVEKLFF
CDR3 DNA: TGTGCCAGCGGCCGGGGCCCTATGGTTGAAAAACTGTTTTTT

J gene: TRBJ1-5
V gene: TRBV19
clone size: -
D gene: TRBD1
CDR3 protein: CASSIEGARGPQHF
CDR3 DNA: TGTGCCAGTAGTATTGAGGGGGCGCGTGGGCCCCAGCATTTT

J gene: TRBJ1-2
V gene: TRBV6-1
clone size: -
D gene: -
CDR3 protein: CASSEGDGPRGYTF
CDR3 DNA: TGTGCCAGCAGTGAAGGGGACGGACCCCGAGGCTACACCTTC

J gene: TRBJ1-1
V gene: TRBV25-1
clone size: -
D gene: -
CDR3 protein: CASSRVGGTEAFF
CDR3 DNA: TGTGCCAGCTCTAGAGTAGGGGGAACTGAAGCTTTCTTT

J gene: TRBJ1-3
V gene: TRBV9
clone size: -
D gene: -
CDR3 protein: CASSTKPTGTSGNTIYF
CDR3 DNA: TGTGCCAGCAGCACAAAACCCACAGGTACCTCTGGAAACACCATATATTTT

J gene: TRBJ2-1
V gene: TRBV18
clone size: -
D gene: TRBD2
CDR3 protein: CASSPSGTSGVSYNEQFF
CDR3 DNA: TGTGCCAGCTCACCAAGTGGAACTAGCGGCGTCTCCTACAATGAGCAGTTCTTC

J gene: TRBJ2-1
V gene: TRBV6-1
clone size: -
D gene: TRBD2
CDR3 protein: CASSVLAGYNEQFF
CDR3 DNA: TGTGCCAGCAGTGTACTAGCGGGATACAATGAGCAGTTCTTC

J gene: TRBJ1-1
V gene: TRBV28
clone size: -
D gene: -
CDR3 protein: CASSLSPNTEAFF
CDR3 DNA: TGTGCCAGCAGTTTATCCCCGAACACTGAAGCTTTCTTT

J gene: TRBJ2-6
V gene: TRBV15
clone size: -
D gene: TRBD1
CDR3 protein: CATSLGTGALGANVLTF
CDR3 DNA: TGTGCCACCAGCCTAGGTACAGGGGCGCTTGGGGCCAACGTCCTGACTTTC

J gene: TRBJ1-1
V gene: TRBV5-1
clone size: once
D gene: -
CDR3 protein: CASSFHTGTEEAFF
CDR3 DNA: TGCGCCAGCAGCTTCCACACGGGAACAGAAGAAGCTTTCTTT

J gene: TRBJ2-7
V gene: TRBV5-1
clone size: -
D gene: TRBD2
CDR3 protein: CASSLVASGRGNSYEQYF
CDR3 DNA: TGCGCCAGCAGCTTGGTCGCTAGCGGGAGAGGGAACTCCTACGAGCAGTACTTC

J gene: TRBJ1-2
V gene: TRBV5-8
clone size: -
D gene: -
CDR3 protein: CASSSKGRLNYGYTF
CDR3 DNA: TGTGCCAGCAGCTCGAAGGGACGGCTTAACTATGGCTACACCTTC

J gene: TRBJ1-1
V gene: TRBV7-8
clone size: many
D gene: -
CDR3 protein: CASTETDNTEAFF
CDR3 DNA: TGTGCCAGCACCGAGACAGACAACACTGAAGCTTTCTTT

J gene: TRBJ1-5
V gene: TRBV7-8
clone size: -
D gene: -
CDR3 protein: CASSLRQGYPQPQHF
CDR3 DNA: TGTGCCAGCAGCTTAAGGCAGGGATACCCTCAGCCCCAGCATTTT